The present entry profiles one TCR beta chain with its context. Its antigen is unknown. The sample is drawn from a study of cytomegalovirus exposure and HLA in healthy donors. The study, taken as a whole, reports: Rarity held for most TCR sequences, but there were some public TCRs that occurred in many donors. Later on, a genetic analysis was performed. It linked a missense variant in DCLRE1C with V- and J-gene trimming of TCR beta. A highly shared variant cluster was judged a likely technical artifact.

The germline V gene has CDR1 SGHRS and CDR2 YFSETQ. The CDR3 covers 14 residues. Germline trimming cut 5 bases from V and 3 bases from J; bases unmatched to any gene: 6. A multiplex PCR was run with 60 Vbeta primers and 13 Jbeta primers. The assay was immunoSEQ multiplex PCR, and TCRdb's table has in-frame clones only and misses some. The sample contains approximately 300,000 clones, approximately 80% of which appear only once. The receptor comes from a girl under 10 years old in good health and CMV-seronegative. The chain combines TRBV5-1 with TRBJ2-5; TRBD2 matches 8 bases. Sequenced input: PBMCs. In DNA form, the CDR3 reads TGCGCCAGCAGTTTCTATAGCGGGGAAGAGACCCAGTACTTC. Encoded protein: CASSFYSGEETQYF.